The 18 T cell receptor beta chains reported below all come from one sample, sequenced in a study of cytotoxic CD8 clonotypes in ibrutinib-treated CLL. Generated by immunoSEQ multiplex PCR, the TCRdb table keeps only in-frame clones and is missing some. This sample has about 300,000 clones; roughly three quarters occur once, and the top ten carry roughly 6%. Material: PBMCs, obtained at disease progression, from a patient treated with ibrutinib. The receptors were gathered from a human donor with chronic lymphocytic leukemia.

The chain has TRBV2 and TRBJ2-5; 11 bases map to TRBD1. This CDR3 has 13 amino acids. In germline, CDR1 is SNHLY, CDR2 FYNNEI. V was clipped by 10 bases and J by 3 bases; unmatched bases: 4. CDR3 residues: CATPGQGEETQYF. In nucleotides, the CDR3 is TGTGCCACCCCGGGACAGGGGGAAGAGACCCAGTACTTC.

J is TRBJ1-1 and V is TRBV19, with no clear D. V lost 3 bases and J 1 base, leaving 12 bases between the germline ends. Looked up from germline, CDR1 is LNHDA and CDR2 is SQIVND (reference sequence). The CDR3 extends over 15 amino acids. The chain's CDR3 is CASSMGANSNTEAFF. The CDR3 DNA reads as TGTGCCAGTAGTATGGGAGCAAATTCGAACACTGAAGCTTTCTTT.

This clone appeared a single time. Without the conserved terminal phenylalanine or tryptophan, this CDR3 likely stems from a read error. Because the CDR3's place on the DNA is in doubt, the DNA is left out and the CDR3 is given as listed by TCRdb. The chain has TRBV21-1 and TRBJ2-2. TRBV21-1 is classified as a pseudogene. A total of 9 residues make up the CDR3, ends included. This chain's CDR3 is CASIPDVPS.

This clone was observed a single time. DNA for the CDR3: TGTGCCAGCAGCTTAGAGGCCTGGAGCTTGCCGTACTTC. Its protein product is CASSLEAWSLPYF. The chain joins TRBV7-2 to TRBJ2-7; unclear D gene. Deletions cut 1 base from V and 12 bases from J, with 16 bases between. Germline CDR1 is SGHTA and CDR2 is FQGNSA. This CDR3 is built from 13 residues.

The V and J genes are TRBV5-1 and TRBJ2-5, with 7 bases that match TRBD1. Looked up from germline, CDR1 is SGHRS and CDR2 is YFSETQ. The junction had 1 base not matched to a gene; V was cut back by 1 base and J by 1 base. CDR3 length: 14 amino acids. The CDR3 nucleotides are TGCGCCAGCAGCTTGACAGGGGCCCAAGAGACCCAGTACTTC. Its protein product is CASSLTGAQETQYF.

The chain joins TRBV27 to TRBJ2-7, with 8 bases aligning to TRBD1. There are 14 residues in the CDR3. With V trimmed by 6 bases and J by 4 bases, 8 bases remained unmatched. Germline CDR1 and CDR2: MNHEY and SMNVEV (reference sequence). The CDR3 bases are TGTGCCAGCAGCCTGGGGACAGGCCCTTACGAGCAGTACTTC. Translated: CASSLGTGPYEQYF.

The J gene is TRBJ2-1, the V gene TRBV27; 10 nucleotides align to TRBD2. With V trimmed by 6 bases and J by 5 bases, 7 bases remained unmatched. The germline V gene has CDR1 MNHEY and CDR2 SMNVEV (reference sequence). The CDR3 is 15 residues long. CDR3 loop: CASSRLAGYHNEQFF. CDR3 in DNA: TGTGCCAGCAGCCGACTAGCGGGCTACCACAATGAGCAGTTCTTC.

The J gene is TRBJ2-3, the V gene TRBV7-8; 7 bases are shared with TRBD2. V was clipped by 2 bases and J by 1 base; unmatched bases: 9. Germline CDR1 is SGHVS and CDR2 is FQNEAQ. The CDR3 contains 17 residues. The CDR3 loop reads CASSLMSSGTRTDTQYF. In DNA form, the CDR3 reads TGTGCCAGCAGCTTAATGTCGAGCGGGACCCGCACAGATACGCAGTATTTT.

The chain links TRBV18 to TRBJ1-1, with D perhaps matching TRBD1 (5 bases). Trimming took 3 bases from V and 0 from J, leaving 11 bases between them. Germline V lookup: CDR1 KGHSH, CDR2 LQKENI. The CDR3 totals 15 residues. The CDR3 DNA sequence: TGTGCCAGCTCACCTGCGACAGTCATGAACACTGAAGCTTTCTTT. This encodes CASSPATVMNTEAFF.

V and J are TRBV19 and TRBJ1-2; the D is unclear. Trimming took 6 bases from V and 2 from J, leaving 7 bases between them. The CDR3 runs 12 residues. Germline V gene lookup returns CDR1 LNHDA and CDR2 SQIVND (reference sequence). CDR3 in DNA: TGTGCCAGTAGCACCGTGAACTATGGCTACACCTTC. Translated: CASSTVNYGYTF.

The chain uses TRBV6-5 and TRBJ2-1, with D perhaps TRBD1 (5 bases). The V end lost 4 bases, the J end lost 0 bases, and 13 bases lay between the germline ends. Per the germline V gene, CDR1 is MNHEY and CDR2 is SVGAGI. This CDR3 contains 16 residues. The CDR3 loop is CASSLAGPHSYNEQFF. The CDR3 DNA reads TGTGCCAGCAGTTTGGCAGGGCCCCACTCCTACAATGAGCAGTTCTTC.

This clone was seen a single time. The chain has TRBV4-1 and TRBJ2-7; the D gene is possibly TRBD2 (6 bases). Trimming shortened V by 4 bases and J by 1 base, and 23 bases separated the two germline ends. The germline gives CDR1 MGHRA, CDR2 YSYEKL. The CDR3 is made up of 18 amino acids. The CDR3: CASSLRASWTKKSYEQYF. CDR3 nucleotide sequence: TGCGCCAGCAGCCTCCGTGCCAGCTGGACTAAAAAATCCTACGAGCAGTACTTC.

The V and J genes are TRBV6-1 and TRBJ2-4; 8 bases agree with TRBD1. The length of the CDR3 is 15 residues. Germline CDR1 is MNHNS and CDR2 is SASEGT. V trimming: 6 bases; J trimming: 7 bases; junction bases outside the gene matches: 11. The CDR3 bases are TGTGCCAGCAGAGTACATGACAGGGGTGAGAACATTCAGTACTTC. Amino acid sequence: CASRVHDRGENIQYF.

The chain carries TRBV19 and TRBJ2-7; 9 bases line up with TRBD1. CDR3 length: 17 residues. After removal of 4 bases from V and 0 bases from J, the junction contained 10 bases not matched to a gene. Per the germline V gene, CDR1 is LNHDA and CDR2 is SQIVND (reference sequence). The CDR3 sequence: CASSKGVGTGSSYEQYF. CDR3 nucleotide sequence: TGTGCCAGTAGTAAAGGGGTGGGGACAGGGAGCTCCTACGAGCAGTACTTC.

This chain uses TRBV4-1 with TRBJ2-3; D gene ambiguous. V lost 3 bases to trimming and J lost 6 bases, with 4 bases between them. CDR3 length: 11 amino acids. Germline CDR1 and CDR2: MGHRA and YSYEKL. CDR3 coding DNA: TGCGCCAGCAGCCACACTGATACGCAGTATTTT. It is translated as CASSHTDTQYF.

The V and J genes are TRBV11-1 and TRBJ1-1; 10 bases are shared with TRBD1. Germline V gives CDR1 SGHAT, CDR2 FQDESV (reference sequence). V gave up 2 bases and J gave up 0 bases; unmatched junction bases: 9. The CDR3 spans 18 residues. The CDR3 DNA sequence: TGTGCCAGCAGCTTACGGCCCCCGGGACAGGGGATGAACACTGAAGCTTTCTTT. Its translation: CASSLRPPGQGMNTEAFF.

CDR3 nucleotide sequence: TGCGCCAGCAGCCGCGGGACCCAAGAGACCCAGTACTTC. Translating gives CASSRGTQETQYF. V usage is TRBV4-1 and J usage is TRBJ2-5; D possibly corresponds to TRBD2 (6 bases). The V and J ends lost 4 bases and 1 base respectively, with 7 bases between them. The CDR3 extends over 13 amino acids. Germline CDR1 reads MGHRA; CDR2 reads YSYEKL.

This chain connects TRBV6-1 to TRBJ1-2; TRBD1 is a possible D gene (6 bases). V gave up 6 bases and J gave up 4 bases, with 15 bases separating them. Germline assignment: CDR1 MNHNS and CDR2 SASEGT. There are 14 residues in the CDR3. CDR3 loop: CASRAQGGSYGYTF. The CDR3 bases are TGTGCCAGCAGGGCACAGGGAGGAAGCTATGGCTACACCTTC.